Each of the 17 T cell receptor beta chains below was sequenced from the same sample in a study of vaccination and CD4 T cells after COVID-19. Cultured CD4+ T cell DNA was sequenced using the Oncomine TCR Beta short-read assay. TCRdb itself ran the PCR reads through MiXCR, one entry per CDR3 protein. The sample yields 9,000 to 13,000 distinct CDR3 sequences, roughly two fifths seen once. No cognate antigen is known for these TCRs. Stated treatment: approximately nine-day PBMC culture with coronavirus spike peptide pools or control peptides (ViraFEST assay). The sequenced sample was CD4+ T cells from blood, cultured in vitro, obtained after SARS-CoV-2 vaccination. These receptor sequences come from a human donor who had recovered from COVID-19.

The rearrangement uses TRBV10-1 and TRBJ2-7; 8 bases match TRBD1. CDR1 WNHNN and CDR2 SYGVQD come from the germline V gene (reference sequence). This CDR3 is 16 amino acids long. After removal of 8 bases from V and 2 bases from J, the junction contained 14 bases not matched to a gene. CDR3 protein: CASRPSDRAVPYEQYF. The CDR3 region has the DNA TGCGCCAGCCGACCCTCGGACAGGGCGGTACCCTACGAGCAGTACTTC.

This clonotype was seen more than once but under ten times. The V gene is TRBV6-1, the J gene TRBJ1-1; 8 nucleotides line up with TRBD1. The germline gives CDR1 MNHNS, CDR2 SASEGT. The CDR3 is 13 amino acids. Trimming at V came to 7 bases and at J to 10 bases, leaving 11 bases not matched to a gene. The CDR3 here is CASNRDRGIGAFF. The DNA of the CDR3 is TGTGCCAGCAACCGAGACAGGGGTATTGGAGCTTTCTTT.

V usage is TRBV15 and J usage is TRBJ1-4, with TRBD1 matching 7 bases. Trimming at V came to 1 base and at J to 5 bases, leaving 4 bases not matched to a gene. Germline-derived CDR1 and CDR2 are LNHNV and YYDKDF (reference sequence). CDR3 length equals 15 residues. In nucleotides, the CDR3 is TGTGCCACCAGCAGAGCGGGACAGTCAAATGAAAAACTGTTTTTT. Translated, it gives CATSRAGQSNEKLFF.

V and J are TRBV20-1 and TRBJ2-5; D is unresolved. Germline V gene sequence: CDR1 DFQATT, CDR2 SNEGSKA (reference sequence). The CDR3 is 11 residues long. The V end lost 6 bases, the J end lost 11 bases, and 16 bases lay between the germline ends. The CDR3 loop is CSAPTPVTQYF. The CDR3 DNA reads TGCAGTGCCCCGACACCAGTCACTCAGTACTTC.

This chain links TRBV30 with TRBJ2-7; the D is unclear. Deletions cut 1 base from V and 6 bases from J, with 19 bases between. Looked up from germline, CDR1 is GTSNPN and CDR2 is SVGIG (reference sequence). This CDR3 region has 15 residues. In DNA, the CDR3 is TGTGCCTGGAGTGCGTTCAGAGGTCTCGCCTTCGAGCAGTACTTC. Amino acids: CAWSAFRGLAFEQYF.

V usage is TRBV6-1 and J usage is TRBJ2-3; possibly TRBD2 for D (5 bases). CDR3 length: 15 residues. Germline CDR1 is MNHNS and CDR2 is SASEGT. Trimming pared 5 bases from V and 0 bases from J, leaving 12 bases between. CDR3 sequence: CASSTGMGSTDTQYF. CDR3 bases: TGTGCCAGCAGTACCGGGATGGGAAGCACAGATACGCAGTATTTT.

This clonotype was counted a few times. CDR3 DNA: TGCAGTGCTTTACTAGCCGGGCGATACACAGATACGCAGTATTTT. Translation: CSALLAGRYTDTQYF. The genes are TRBV20-1 and TRBJ2-3, with D possibly being TRBD2 (6 bases). The V and J ends lost 5 bases and 2 bases respectively, with 17 bases between them. Germline V gene lookup returns CDR1 DFQATT and CDR2 SNEGSKA (reference sequence). The CDR3 spans 15 residues.

This clonotype was picked up a small number of times. The V call is TRBV29-1, the J call TRBJ1-1; TRBD1 aligns across 9 bases. The CDR3 length is 13 residues. Per germline, CDR1 SQVTM and CDR2 ANQGSEA. CDR3 residues: CSAQGAPNTEAFF. CDR3 bases: TGCAGTGCACAGGGGGCCCCGAACACTGAAGCTTTCTTT.

The rearrangement uses TRBV24-1 and TRBJ2-7; D is ambiguous. The germline gives CDR1 KGHDR, CDR2 SFDVKD. The CDR3 consists of 14 residues. V dropped 4 bases and J dropped 1 base, with 10 bases sitting between them. The CDR3 sequence is CATSERDGSYEQYF. The CDR3 nucleotides read TGTGCCACCAGTGAGCGAGACGGGTCCTACGAGCAGTACTTC.

The chain combines TRBV6-1 with TRBJ2-3; D is uncertain. V lost 8 bases, J lost 0 bases, and 6 bases lay in between. The V gene's germline CDR1 is MNHNS and CDR2 SASEGT. CDR3 length: 12 amino acids. The CDR3 DNA reads TGTGCCAGCGGTCCTAGCACAGATACGCAGTATTTT. Translating gives CASGPSTDTQYF.

This clonotype was recorded a few times. This rearrangement joins TRBV6-5 to TRBJ1-3, with 7 positions matching TRBD1. The V gene's germline CDR1 is MNHEY and CDR2 SVGAGI. The CDR3 is made up of 17 amino acids. Germline trimming cut 0 bases from V and 1 base from J; bases unmatched to any gene: 6. CDR3 sequence (DNA): TGTGCCAGCAGTTACTCACTAGACAGGGTATCTGGAAACACCATATATTTT. Its translation is CASSYSLDRVSGNTIYF.

The chain couples TRBV6-5 to TRBJ2-1; D is perhaps TRBD2 (7 bases). CDR1 is MNHEY and CDR2 is SVGAGI in the germline V gene. The CDR3 has 14 amino acids. The V end lost 2 bases, the J end lost 8 bases, and 13 bases lay between the germline ends. The CDR3 loop reads CASSYRGGVDEQFF. The CDR3 DNA sequence: TGTGCCAGCAGTTACAGGGGGGGGGTCGATGAGCAGTTCTTC.

In its sample, this clonotype was seen a few times. The chain joins TRBV27 to TRBJ1-5; 7 nucleotides line up with TRBD1. The CDR3 has 15 residues. Germline V gene lookup returns CDR1 MNHEY and CDR2 SMNVEV (reference sequence). Losses at the gene ends were 6 bases for V and 3 bases for J; bases not matched to a gene: 8. The CDR3 spells CASSSTGLVNQPQHF. CDR3 nucleotides: TGTGCCAGCAGCTCGACAGGGCTCGTCAATCAGCCCCAGCATTTT.

The count of this clonotype is one. The V and J genes are TRBV27 and TRBJ2-7, with D unresolved. Per the germline V gene, CDR1 is MNHEY and CDR2 is SMNVEV (reference sequence). Trimming cost V 2 bases and J 4 bases, with 12 bases left between them. CDR3 length: 14 residues. Written as DNA, the CDR3 is TGTGCCAGCAGTTTAGGCTCTGCTGTATACGAGCAGTACTTC. This sequence encodes CASSLGSAVYEQYF.

The chain employs TRBV20-1 and TRBJ1-6; 7 bases agree with TRBD1. This CDR3 is built from 19 residues. CDR1 and CDR2 (germline): DFQATT, SNEGSKA (reference sequence). V lost 5 bases to trimming and J lost 0 bases; unmatched junction nucleotides: 16. CDR3 loop: CSAPQGTSPRSSYNSPLHF. CDR3 DNA sequence: TGCAGTGCTCCACAGGGGACAAGTCCCAGAAGCTCCTATAATTCACCCCTCCACTTT.

This clonotype was recorded a few times. The genes are TRBV24-1 and TRBJ1-5; no firm D call. The CDR3 spans 15 residues. The germline CDR1 and CDR2 sequences are KGHDR and SFDVKD. V lost 5 bases to trimming and J lost 2 bases, with 12 bases between them. CDR3 in amino acids: CATSARGGGNQPQHF. The CDR3 DNA reads TGTGCCACCAGTGCCCGTGGTGGTGGCAATCAGCCCCAGCATTTT.

The chain recombines TRBV27 with TRBJ1-1; D gene ambiguous. The germline CDR1 and CDR2 sequences are MNHEY and SMNVEV (reference sequence). Trimming removed 6 bases at V and 4 bases at J, with 21 bases between. The CDR3 covers 16 residues. The CDR3 region has the DNA TGTGCCAGCAGATCAGACGGGCTTCCGTGGACCACTGAAGCTTTCTTT. Its translation: CASRSDGLPWTTEAFF.